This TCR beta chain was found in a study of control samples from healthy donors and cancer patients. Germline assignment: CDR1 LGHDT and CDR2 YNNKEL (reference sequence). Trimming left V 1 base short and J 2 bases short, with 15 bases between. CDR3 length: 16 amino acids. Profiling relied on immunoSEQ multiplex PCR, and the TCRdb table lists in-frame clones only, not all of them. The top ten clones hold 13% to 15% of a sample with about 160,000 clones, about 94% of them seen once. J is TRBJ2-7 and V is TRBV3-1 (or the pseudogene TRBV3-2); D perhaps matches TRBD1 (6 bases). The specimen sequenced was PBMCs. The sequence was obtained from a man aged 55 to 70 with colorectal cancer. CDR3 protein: CASSQGVLGGTYEQYF. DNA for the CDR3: TGTGCCAGCAGCCAAGGTGTGCTTGGGGGCACCTACGAGCAGTACTTC.